Below, 31 T cell receptor beta chains from the same sample are listed, as sequenced in a study of blood T cell repertoires in COVID-19 (dated by TCRdb to about 2020). Preparation of the library involved the immunoSEQ multiplex PCR assay. In TCRdb, the immuneACCESS table is reduced to in-frame sequences with V and J assigned. These tables do not hold every clone; where another copy was compared, an unresolved V gene accounts for under half, and the others remain unexplained. The sample table holds 200,000 to 300,000 clones, of which 85% were seen once. The top ten hold 5.5% to 8% of the sample. The material sequenced was peripheral blood. The receptors here all came from a woman aged 55-75 years with active or convalescent COVID-19.

This chain joins TRBV6-5 and TRBJ2-5; 7 bases are shared with TRBD1. This CDR3 has 14 residues. The germline gives CDR1 MNHEY, CDR2 SVGAGI. The V gene end was trimmed by 7 bases and the J gene end by 4 bases; junction bases not matched to a gene: 9. The CDR3, as DNA: TGTGCCAGCACCCACCGGGCAGGGGGAGAGACCCAGTACTTC. This translates into CASTHRAGGETQYF.

CDR3 protein: CASSRGASWTIYF. The CDR3 region has the DNA TGTGCCAGCAGCAGGGGGGCTTCGTGGACCATATATTTT. The chain joins TRBV6-5 to TRBJ1-3; 7 positions match TRBD1. CDR1 and CDR2 from the germline V gene are MNHEY and SVGAGI. CDR3 size: 13 residues. V was pared by 6 bases and J by 10 bases, with 9 bases of the junction left unmatched.

This clone was counted once. This rearrangement joins TRBV11-3 to TRBJ2-7, with 11 bases aligning to TRBD1. V was clipped by 5 bases and J by 4 bases; unmatched bases: 4. Germline values: CDR1 SGHNT, CDR2 YENEEA. This CDR3 spans 14 amino acids. The CDR3: CASSTDRGRYEQYF. CDR3 coding DNA: TGTGCCAGCAGCACGGACAGGGGGCGATACGAGCAGTACTTC.

The chain links TRBV15 to TRBJ1-2, with D perhaps TRBD1 (6 bases). V shed 7 bases and J shed 1 base, with 16 bases lying between them. The CDR3 spans 15 residues. The germline CDR1 and CDR2 sequences are LNHNV and YYDKDF (reference sequence). CDR3: CATNPGTPINYGYTF. CDR3 in DNA: TGTGCCACCAATCCCGGGACACCGATTAACTATGGCTACACCTTC.

The rearrangement joins TRBV28 to TRBJ2-1, with 11 bases lining up with TRBD2. V was clipped by 2 bases and J by 8 bases; unmatched bases: 5. Germline V CDR1 and CDR2: MDHEN, SYDVKM. CDR3 size: 15 residues. This CDR3 reads CASSLISGGAHEQFF. The CDR3 DNA follows: TGTGCCAGCAGTTTAATTAGCGGGGGGGCCCATGAGCAGTTCTTC.

The chain uses TRBV5-1 and TRBJ2-3; TRBD2 aligns across 11 bases. Germline V CDR1 and CDR2: SGHRS, YFSETQ. This CDR3 has 16 amino acids. With 3 bases clipped from V and 0 bases from J, the junction kept 3 bases outside the gene matches. The CDR3 loop reads CASSWGLAASTDTQYF. The CDR3 DNA follows: TGCGCCAGCAGCTGGGGACTAGCGGCTAGCACAGATACGCAGTATTTT.

This clone was counted a few times. The rearrangement links TRBV11-2 to TRBJ1-2; 7 nucleotides line up with TRBD1. Germline V gene data show CDR1 as SGHAT and CDR2 as FQNNGV. With 1 base clipped from V and 8 bases from J, the junction kept 4 bases outside the gene matches. The length of the CDR3 is 13 residues. The CDR3 spells CASSLGRGSGYTF. CDR3 nucleotides: TGTGCCAGCAGCTTAGGCAGGGGGTCAGGCTACACCTTC. Combining the CDR3 with reference TRBV11-2 and TRBJ1-2 gives the whole variable domain EAGVAQSPRYKIIEKRQSVAFWCNPISGHATLYWYQQILGQGPKLLIQFQNNGVVDDSQLPKDRFSAERLKGVDSTLKIQPAKLEDSAVYLCASSLGRGSGYTFGSGTRLTVV.

The chain has TRBV29-1 and TRBJ2-3; 9 nucleotides agree with TRBD1. Trimming cost V 6 bases and J 6 bases; bases outside gene matches: 4. Germline V gene data show CDR1 as SQVTM and CDR2 as ANQGSEA. This CDR3 is 12 amino acids long. The CDR3 is CSVRQGVDTQYF. CDR3 DNA: TGCAGCGTCCGACAGGGGGTGGATACGCAGTATTTT.

The J gene is TRBJ1-3, the V gene TRBV9; TRBD1 agrees at 8 bases. This CDR3 is built from 17 residues. Trimming at V came to 3 bases and at J to 4 bases, leaving 12 bases not matched to a gene. CDR1 and CDR2 from the germline V gene are SGDLS and YYNGEE. The CDR3: CASSARLQGGEGNTIYF. The CDR3 coding sequence is TGTGCCAGCAGCGCCAGATTACAGGGGGGCGAAGGAAACACCATATATTTT.

This clone was seen a single time. The chain is built from TRBV12-5 and TRBJ2-3; 7 positions agree with TRBD2. Looked up from germline, CDR1 is LGHNT and CDR2 is FRNRAP. The CDR3 totals 16 residues. V shed 0 bases and J 2 bases; nucleotides not matched to a gene: 5. CDR3 DNA: TGTGCTAGTGGTTTGGTGCCTAGCGGATACACAGATACGCAGTATTTT. This sequence encodes CASGLVPSGYTDTQYF. Looking up the rest from reference TRBV12-5 and TRBJ2-3 gives the full variable domain: DARVTQTPRHKVTEMGQEVTMRCQPILGHNTVFWYRQTMMQGLELLAYFRNRAPLDDSGMPKDRFSAEMPDATLATLKIQPSEPRDSAVYFCASGLVPSGYTDTQYFGPGTRLTVL.

This chain connects TRBV15 to TRBJ2-5, with TRBD1 identical over 8 bases. The germline CDR1 and CDR2 sequences are LNHNV and YYDKDF (reference sequence). The length of the CDR3 is 17 residues. V dropped 1 base and J dropped 6; count of bases not matched to a gene: 13. The CDR3 DNA reads TGTGCCACCAGCAGAGTCCAGGGGGCCGGTTTTGAGCAGACCCAGTACTTC. This codes for CATSRVQGAGFEQTQYF.

J is TRBJ1-1 and V is TRBV7-9, with D unresolved. V lost 1 base and J 0 bases, leaving 6 bases between the germline ends. This CDR3 spans 14 amino acids. The germline gives CDR1 SEHNR, CDR2 FQNEAQ (reference sequence). The CDR3 coding sequence is TGTGCCAGCAGCTTAGAGAACATGAACACTGAAGCTTTCTTT. Translation gives CASSLENMNTEAFF.

The chain employs TRBV9 and TRBJ1-1; 7 nucleotides line up with TRBD1. Germline V gives CDR1 SGDLS, CDR2 YYNGEE. Trimming cost V 4 bases and J 5 bases; bases outside gene matches: 11. The CDR3 has 15 amino acids. This chain's CDR3 is CASSPLEGAGTEAFF. The CDR3, as DNA: TGTGCCAGCAGCCCCCTCGAGGGGGCGGGGACTGAAGCTTTCTTT.

This clone was seen a handful of times. Other DNA sequences in this specimen translate into the identical CDR3. The chain is built from TRBV5-4 and TRBJ2-3; the D gene is possibly TRBD1 (6 bases). Germline V lookup: CDR1 SGHNT, CDR2 YYREEE (reference sequence). The CDR3 extends over 14 amino acids. Trimming took off 4 bases at V and 5 bases at J, with 14 bases between the two ends. CDR3 amino acids: CASSLAGVGDTQYF. For the CDR3, the DNA is TGTGCCAGCAGCCTTGCAGGGGTGGGAGATACGCAGTATTTT.

This clone was detected only a few times. The J gene is TRBJ2-1, the V gene TRBV7-9, with 10 positions matching TRBD2. Germline CDR1 SEHNR, CDR2 FQNEAQ (reference sequence). The trim removed 5 bases at V and 5 bases at J, leaving 6 bases unmatched. The CDR3 length is 15 residues. CDR3 loop: CASSQLLAGDNEQFF. CDR3 nucleotide sequence: TGTGCCAGCAGCCAACTCCTAGCGGGAGACAATGAGCAGTTCTTC.

This clone was observed a few times. V is TRBV19 and J is TRBJ1-4, with 7 positions matching TRBD1. Trimming cost V 4 bases and J 2 bases; bases outside gene matches: 10. The CDR3 runs to 17 residues. CDR1 is LNHDA and CDR2 is SQIVND in the germline V gene (reference sequence). CDR3 in amino acids: CASSRTGQVQTNEKLFF. The CDR3, as DNA: TGTGCCAGTAGTAGAACCGGACAGGTACAGACTAATGAAAAACTGTTTTTT.

The chain carries TRBV5-8 and TRBJ2-1; 8 nucleotides match TRBD2. Germline assignment: CDR1 SGHTS and CDR2 YDEGEE. The length of the CDR3 is 16 residues. V lost 6 bases and J lost 5; bases outside the gene matches: 13. This CDR3 is CASIHGRRRGDNEQFF. DNA for the CDR3: TGTGCCAGCATCCACGGACGGCGGCGGGGGGACAATGAGCAGTTCTTC.

This CDR3 reads CATSDRRGEGDRYEQFF. The CDR3 DNA follows: TGTGCCACCAGTGACCGGCGGGGGGAGGGGGATCGTTATGAGCAGTTCTTC. This chain links TRBV24-1 with TRBJ2-1, with 8 bases aligning to TRBD2. This CDR3 region has 17 residues. V lost 4 bases to trimming and J lost 8 bases; unmatched junction nucleotides: 15. In germline, CDR1 is KGHDR, CDR2 SFDVKD.

The chain uses TRBV19 and TRBJ2-1; 10 nucleotides align to TRBD2. J gave up 5 bases and V 3 bases, and 4 bases lay outside the gene matches. CDR1 LNHDA and CDR2 SQIVND come from the germline V gene (reference sequence). This CDR3 is built from 15 residues. CDR3 amino acids: CASSMSSGSHNEQFF. For the CDR3, the DNA is TGTGCCAGTAGTATGTCTAGCGGGAGCCACAATGAGCAGTTCTTC.

The V and J genes are TRBV27 and TRBJ1-5; 7 bases fit TRBD1. Trimming cost V 5 bases and J 2 bases; bases outside gene matches: 9. Germline V CDR1 and CDR2: MNHEY, SMNVEV (reference sequence). The CDR3 length is 16 residues. The CDR3 sequence: CASSGSDRFGNQPQHF. In DNA, the CDR3 is TGTGCCAGCAGTGGCTCGGACAGGTTCGGCAATCAGCCCCAGCATTTT.

This chain joins TRBV6-6 and TRBJ1-2; D is undetermined. Looked up from germline, CDR1 is MNHNY and CDR2 is SVGAGI (reference sequence). Trimming removed 6 bases from V and 4 bases from J, with 12 bases in between. The CDR3 covers 13 residues. CDR3 sequence reads: CASSEGSPYGYTF. CDR3 DNA sequence: TGTGCCAGCAGCGAAGGGAGTCCCTATGGCTACACCTTC.

The chain is built from TRBV5-1 and TRBJ2-5; 10 nucleotides align to TRBD2. Germline V gene lookup returns CDR1 SGHRS and CDR2 YFSETQ. The CDR3 sequence is 16 residues long. J gave up 4 bases and V 1 base, and 7 bases lay outside the gene matches. The CDR3 here is CASSLSGGAVRETQYF. The CDR3 coding sequence is TGCGCCAGCAGCTTGAGCGGGGGGGCGGTCAGAGAGACCCAGTACTTC.

This clone was seen a few times. The rearrangement uses TRBV5-1 and TRBJ2-1, with TRBD2 matching 9 bases. V shed 6 bases, J shed 9 bases, and the junction held 16 bases outside the gene matches. This CDR3 contains 16 residues. Germline V gene lookup returns CDR1 SGHRS and CDR2 YFSETQ. CDR3 nucleotide sequence: TGCGCCAGCACCTTTAAAGCGGGAGGCAGCGTTGGTGAGCAGTTCTTC. Translated, it gives CASTFKAGGSVGEQFF.

The chain combines TRBV10-2 with TRBJ2-6, with a weak D call TRBD1 (6 bases). Germline V gene sequence: CDR1 WSHSY, CDR2 SAAADI. CDR3 length: 15 amino acids. Trimming took off 3 bases at V and 2 bases at J, with 8 bases between the two ends. The CDR3 DNA reads as TGCGCCAGCAGTGATTCAGGGGCTGGGGCCAACGTCCTGACTTTC. This codes for CASSDSGAGANVLTF.

The rearrangement uses TRBV7-8 and TRBJ1-5; 10 bases match TRBD1. This CDR3 has 16 amino acids. Germline loops: CDR1 SGHVS, CDR2 FQNEAQ. V shed 4 bases and J 0 bases; nucleotides not matched to a gene: 3. The CDR3 sequence: CASSWTGGDSNQPQHF. Here the CDR3 DNA reads TGTGCCAGCAGCTGGACAGGGGGGGATAGCAATCAGCCCCAGCATTTT.

The CDR3 reads CASSKDRNTEAFF. The CDR3 nucleotides read TGTGCCAGCAGTAAGGACAGAAACACTGAAGCTTTCTTT. The V gene is TRBV6-4, the J gene TRBJ1-1; D is perhaps TRBD1 (6 bases). Germline values: CDR1 MRHNA, CDR2 SNTAGT. V lost 5 bases and J lost 2, with 9 bases in between. The CDR3 is 13 amino acids.

The chain couples TRBV9 to TRBJ2-5; 15 nucleotides match TRBD2. CDR1 SGDLS and CDR2 YYNGEE come from the germline V gene. This CDR3 region has 17 residues. V trimming: 3 bases; J trimming: 5 bases; junction bases outside the gene matches: 8. DNA of the CDR3: TGTGCCAGCAGCGAAGGACTAGCGGGGGGGCCATGGGAGACCCAGTACTTC. Translating it yields CASSEGLAGGPWETQYF.

The chain has TRBV27 and TRBJ1-2, with D maybe TRBD1 (6 bases). V lost 6 bases and J 4 bases, leaving 18 bases between the germline ends. From germline, CDR1 is MNHEY and CDR2 SMNVEV (reference sequence). CDR3 length equals 15 residues. The CDR3 here is CASRSPGGGGYGYTF. The CDR3, as DNA: TGTGCCAGCAGGAGCCCCGGTGGGGGCGGCTATGGCTACACCTTC.

This chain connects TRBV28 to TRBJ1-6, with a possible D match to TRBD1 (6 bases). The CDR3 totals 18 residues. Germline V gene data show CDR1 as MDHEN and CDR2 as SYDVKM. The V and J ends lost 3 bases and 0 bases respectively, with 15 bases between them. The CDR3 bases are TGTGCCAGCAGTTTCCCAGGGGCAGGGAGCTCCTATAATTCACCCCTCCACTTT. Its protein product is CASSFPGAGSSYNSPLHF.

V usage is TRBV6-6 and J usage is TRBJ2-2; 7 bases line up with TRBD1. The V and J ends lost 5 bases and 5 bases, in that order; junction bases with no gene match: 17. The CDR3 sequence is 18 residues long. CDR1 MNHNY and CDR2 SVGAGI come from the germline V gene (reference sequence). This CDR3 reads CASSPGPGWATGTGELFF. The CDR3, as DNA: TGTGCCAGCAGTCCAGGCCCAGGGTGGGCGACAGGGACCGGGGAGCTGTTTTTT.

This clone appeared a single time. The CDR3 sequence is CASRDSTLQPQHF. In nucleotides, the CDR3 is TGTGCCAGCCGGGACAGCACTCTTCAGCCCCAGCATTTT. The rearrangement joins TRBV2 to TRBJ1-5, with 7 bases aligning to TRBD1. CDR1 is SNHLY, CDR2 FYNNEI, per germline. With 8 bases clipped from V and 6 bases from J, the junction kept 7 bases outside the gene matches. The CDR3 sequence is 13 residues long.